These T cell receptor beta chains were read from a single sample in a study of T cell responses to AZD1222 COVID-19 vaccine. The repertoire was sequenced with immunoSEQ multiplex PCR; TCRdb's copy has only in-frame clones and lacks some. The table has about 140,000 clones, 90% to 95% seen once. Source: peripheral blood, taken 28 days after the second AZD1222 dose. The source is an adult who received the AZD1222 COVID-19 vaccine. CDR3s leave out the opening cysteine and the closing phenylalanine or tryptophan. D genes are given only for firm matches.

d_call: TRBD1
v_call: TRBV28
cdr3_length: 13
j_call: TRBJ1-4
cdr3_aa: ASSRDRGTNEKLF

d_call: -
v_call: TRBV3-1/TRBV3-2
cdr3_length: 13
j_call: TRBJ1-3
cdr3_aa: ASSQEGSSGNTIY

d_call: -
v_call: TRBV5-6
cdr3_length: 12
j_call: TRBJ2-2
cdr3_aa: ASSSDPNTGELF

d_call: -
v_call: TRBV7-2
cdr3_length: 10
j_call: TRBJ2-7
cdr3_aa: ASSLERYEQY

d_call: -
v_call: TRBV19
cdr3_length: 12
j_call: TRBJ1-6
cdr3_aa: ASSIIPFSSPLH

d_call: TRBD2
v_call: TRBV6-5
cdr3_length: 12
j_call: TRBJ2-5
cdr3_aa: ASTEGGLQETQY

d_call: -
v_call: TRBV7-9
cdr3_length: 12
j_call: TRBJ1-1
cdr3_aa: ASSPDTRNTEAF

d_call: TRBD2
v_call: TRBV5-1
cdr3_length: 14
j_call: TRBJ2-2
cdr3_aa: ASSPSGRADTGELF

d_call: -
v_call: TRBV29-1
cdr3_length: 10
j_call: TRBJ1-1
cdr3_aa: SVEDLTLEAF

d_call: -
v_call: TRBV7-2
cdr3_length: 12
j_call: TRBJ1-2
cdr3_aa: ASSPPKAEGGYT

d_call: TRBD2
v_call: TRBV24-1
cdr3_length: 14
j_call: TRBJ2-2
cdr3_aa: ATSDPSGGFTGELF

d_call: TRBD1
v_call: TRBV7-9
cdr3_length: 14
j_call: TRBJ2-2
cdr3_aa: ASSRRGQGATGELF

d_call: -
v_call: TRBV6-1
cdr3_length: 14
j_call: TRBJ1-4
cdr3_aa: ASSERRGRGNEKLF

d_call: -
v_call: TRBV3-1/TRBV3-2
cdr3_length: 14
j_call: TRBJ1-5
cdr3_aa: ASSQVESGYDQPQH

d_call: TRBD1
v_call: TRBV28
cdr3_length: 12
j_call: TRBJ1-1
cdr3_aa: ASRPTGGYPRAF

d_call: TRBD2
v_call: TRBV2
cdr3_length: 17
j_call: TRBJ2-2
cdr3_aa: ASSVTPLSSGTNTGELF

d_call: -
v_call: TRBV29-1
cdr3_length: 6
j_call: TRBJ2-1
cdr3_aa: SGGEQF

d_call: TRBD1
v_call: TRBV2
cdr3_length: 13
j_call: TRBJ1-4
cdr3_aa: ASRGDRGSNEKLF

d_call: TRBD1
v_call: TRBV18
cdr3_length: 13
j_call: TRBJ2-6
cdr3_aa: ASSWDSSGANVLT

d_call: -
v_call: TRBV19
cdr3_length: 13
j_call: TRBJ1-2
cdr3_aa: ASTDRRSWHYGYT